The 7 T cell receptor beta chains reported below all come from one sample, sequenced in a study of blood T cell repertoires in COVID-19. Libraries were prepared by immunoSEQ multiplex PCR; TCRdb keeps only in-frame clonotypes and omits some of them. In the table there are 320,000 or so clones, 88% of which are singletons. The sample consisted of PBMCs or T cells enriched from blood (not recorded which). These receptors originate from a man in his thirties or forties who had recovered from COVID-19.

The rearrangement joins TRBV28 to TRBJ1-4; possibly TRBD1 for D (6 bases). CDR1 is MDHEN, CDR2 SYDVKM, per germline. V was shortened by 2 bases and J by 8 bases, with 9 bases between the two germline ends. The CDR3 covers 13 residues. The CDR3 is CASSLGGREKLFF. The CDR3 DNA reads TGTGCCAGCAGTTTAGGGGGCCGGGAAAAACTGTTTTTT.

V is TRBV20-1 and J is TRBJ1-5; a possible D gene is TRBD1 (5 bases). Germline loops: CDR1 DFQATT, CDR2 SNEGSKA (reference sequence). This CDR3 region has 17 residues. V shed 3 bases and J shed 6 bases, with 24 bases lying between them. The CDR3 nucleotides are TGCAGTGCTAGTTTAAACAGCGCGGGGGAAATAGGTCAGCCCCAGCATTTT. Protein: CSASLNSAGEIGQPQHF.

The table lists this clone with a count of one. The chain has TRBV13 and TRBJ2-1, with 7 positions matching TRBD2. Germline V CDR1 and CDR2: PRHDT, FYEKMQ (reference sequence). The V segment lost 5 bases and the J segment 0 bases; nucleotides outside the gene matches: 13. The CDR3 is 18 amino acids. The CDR3 region is CASSPRLSGWSSYNEQFF. In DNA, the CDR3 is TGTGCCAGCAGCCCCCGACTTAGCGGGTGGAGCTCCTACAATGAGCAGTTCTTC. Full variable domain (remainder filled in from reference TRBV13 and TRBJ2-1): AAGVIQSPRHLIKEKRETATLKCYPIPRHDTVYWYQQGPGQDPQFLISFYEKMQSDKGSIPDRFSAQQFSDYHSELNMSSLELGDSALYFCASSPRLSGWSSYNEQFFGPGTRLTVL.

The chain links TRBV2 to TRBJ1-5, with D maybe TRBD1 (5 bases). Trimming shortened V by 3 bases and J by 4 bases, and 13 bases separated the two germline ends. This CDR3 spans 15 amino acids. Germline V CDR1 and CDR2: SNHLY, FYNNEI. CDR3 region: CASSEGLTVNQPQHF. Here the CDR3 DNA reads TGTGCCAGCAGTGAGGGGTTGACAGTTAATCAGCCCCAGCATTTT.

The J gene is TRBJ1-6, the V gene TRBV30, with D unclear. This CDR3 is 14 amino acids long. Germline V lookup: CDR1 GTSNPN, CDR2 SVGIG (reference sequence). The V end lost 2 bases, the J end lost 7 bases, and 12 bases lay between the germline ends. The CDR3 DNA reads as TGTGCCTGGAGTTCTTGGCCGGGGAATTCACCCCTCCACTTT. Translated: CAWSSWPGNSPLHF.

This chain links TRBV3-1 (or the pseudogene TRBV3-2) with TRBJ2-3; 11 bases are shared with TRBD2. Trimming at V came to 0 bases and at J to 7 bases, leaving 6 bases not matched to a gene. The V gene's germline CDR1 is LGHDT and CDR2 YNNKEL (reference sequence). The CDR3 extends over 16 amino acids. The CDR3 DNA sequence: TGTGCCAGCAGCCAAGATATAGCGGGGGGGCCGAATACGCAGTATTTT. Its protein product is CASSQDIAGGPNTQYF.

The CDR3 region has the DNA TGTGCCAGCAGTTTAAGGCCTAGCGGTCAAGAGACCCAGTACTTC. It encodes CASSLRPSGQETQYF. The J gene is TRBJ2-5, the V gene TRBV28, with 7 bases fitting TRBD2. J lost 2 bases, V lost 2 bases, and 5 bases had no gene match. The CDR3 spans 15 residues. Germline CDR1 and CDR2: MDHEN and SYDVKM.